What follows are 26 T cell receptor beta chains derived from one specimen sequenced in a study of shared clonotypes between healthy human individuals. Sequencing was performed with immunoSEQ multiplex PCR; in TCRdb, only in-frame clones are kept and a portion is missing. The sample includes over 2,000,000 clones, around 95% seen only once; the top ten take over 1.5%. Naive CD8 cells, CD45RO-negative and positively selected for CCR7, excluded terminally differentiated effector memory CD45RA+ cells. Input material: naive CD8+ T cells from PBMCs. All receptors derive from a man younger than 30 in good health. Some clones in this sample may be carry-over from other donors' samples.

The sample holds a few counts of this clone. CDR3 protein: CATDNPREKLFF. The CDR3 bases are TGTGCCACCGACAATCCGAGGGAAAAACTGTTTTTT. The chain has TRBV7-9 and TRBJ1-4, with D uncertain. The CDR3 covers 12 residues. The V gene's germline CDR1 is SEHNR and CDR2 FQNEAQ (reference sequence). Deletions cut 10 bases from V and 8 bases from J, with 14 bases between.

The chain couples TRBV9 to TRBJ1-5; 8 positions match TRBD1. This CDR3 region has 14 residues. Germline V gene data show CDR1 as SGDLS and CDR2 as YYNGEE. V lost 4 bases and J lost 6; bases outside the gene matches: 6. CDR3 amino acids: CASSPGQGFQPQHF. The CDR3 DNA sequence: TGTGCCAGCAGCCCCGGACAGGGCTTTCAGCCCCAGCATTTT.

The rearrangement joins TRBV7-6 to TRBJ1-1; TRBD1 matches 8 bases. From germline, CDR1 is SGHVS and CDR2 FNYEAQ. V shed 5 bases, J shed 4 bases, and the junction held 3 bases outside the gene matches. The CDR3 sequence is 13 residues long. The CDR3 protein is CASSLTGGTEAFF. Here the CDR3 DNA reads TGTGCCAGCAGCCTCACAGGGGGCACTGAAGCTTTCTTT. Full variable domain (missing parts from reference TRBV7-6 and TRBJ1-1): GAGVSQSPRYKVTKRGQDVALRCDPISGHVSLYWYRQALGQGPEFLTYFNYEAQQDKSGLPNDRFSAERPEGSISTLTIQRTEQRDSAMYRCASSLTGGTEAFFGQGTRLTVV.

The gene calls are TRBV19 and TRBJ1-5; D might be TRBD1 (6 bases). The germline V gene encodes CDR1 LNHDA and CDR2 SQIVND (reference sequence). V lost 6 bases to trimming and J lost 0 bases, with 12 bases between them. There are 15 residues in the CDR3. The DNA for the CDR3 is TGTGCCAGTAGAAAGGGGGAGTTTAGCAATCAGCCCCAGCATTTT. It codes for CASRKGEFSNQPQHF.

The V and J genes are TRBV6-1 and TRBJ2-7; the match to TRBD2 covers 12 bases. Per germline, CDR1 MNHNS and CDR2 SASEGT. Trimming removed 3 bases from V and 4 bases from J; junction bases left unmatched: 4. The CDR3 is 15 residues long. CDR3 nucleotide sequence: TGTGCCAGCAGTGAGACTAGCGGGAGACTGTACGAGCAGTACTTC. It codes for CASSETSGRLYEQYF.

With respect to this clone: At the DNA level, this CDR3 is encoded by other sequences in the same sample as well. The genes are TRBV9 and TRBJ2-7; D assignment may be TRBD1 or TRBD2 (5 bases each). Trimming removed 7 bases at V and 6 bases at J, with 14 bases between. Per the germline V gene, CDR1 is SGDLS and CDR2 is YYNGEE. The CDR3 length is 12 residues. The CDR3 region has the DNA TGTGCCAGCTCTCCTGGGGGTGGCGAGCAGTACTTC. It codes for CASSPGGGEQYF.

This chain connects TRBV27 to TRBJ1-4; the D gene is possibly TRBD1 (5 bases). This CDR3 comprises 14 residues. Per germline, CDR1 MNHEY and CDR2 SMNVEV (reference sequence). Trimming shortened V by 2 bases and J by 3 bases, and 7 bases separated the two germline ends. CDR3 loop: CASSLAGANEKLFF. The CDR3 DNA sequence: TGTGCCAGCAGTTTAGCGGGGGCTAATGAAAAACTGTTTTTT.

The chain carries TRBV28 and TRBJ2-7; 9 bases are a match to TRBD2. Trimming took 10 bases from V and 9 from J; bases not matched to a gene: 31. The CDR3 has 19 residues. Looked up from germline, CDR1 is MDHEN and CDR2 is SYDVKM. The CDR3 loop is CATFDLAGPQSVRNRRQYF. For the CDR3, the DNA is TGTGCCACCTTTGACCTAGCGGGACCTCAATCCGTACGTAACAGACGGCAGTACTTC.

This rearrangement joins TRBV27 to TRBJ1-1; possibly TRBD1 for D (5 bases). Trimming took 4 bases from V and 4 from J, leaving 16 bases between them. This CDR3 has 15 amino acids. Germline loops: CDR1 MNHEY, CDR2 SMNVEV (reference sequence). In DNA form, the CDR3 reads TGTGCCAGCAGTTGGGGGGAGGATTCGAGCACTGAAGCTTTCTTT. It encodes CASSWGEDSSTEAFF.

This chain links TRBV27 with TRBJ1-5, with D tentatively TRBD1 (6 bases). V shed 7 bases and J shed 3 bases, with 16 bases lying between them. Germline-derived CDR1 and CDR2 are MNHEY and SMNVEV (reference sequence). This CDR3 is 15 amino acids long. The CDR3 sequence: CASTKGGGSNQPQHF. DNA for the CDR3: TGTGCCAGCACTAAAGGGGGAGGCTCCAATCAGCCCCAGCATTTT.

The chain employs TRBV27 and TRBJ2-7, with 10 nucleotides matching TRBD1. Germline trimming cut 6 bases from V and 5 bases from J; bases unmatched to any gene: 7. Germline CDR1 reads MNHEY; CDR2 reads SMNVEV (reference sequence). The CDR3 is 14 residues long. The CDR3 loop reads CASRPGQGLDEQYF. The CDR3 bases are TGTGCCAGCAGGCCGGGACAGGGGCTGGACGAGCAGTACTTC.

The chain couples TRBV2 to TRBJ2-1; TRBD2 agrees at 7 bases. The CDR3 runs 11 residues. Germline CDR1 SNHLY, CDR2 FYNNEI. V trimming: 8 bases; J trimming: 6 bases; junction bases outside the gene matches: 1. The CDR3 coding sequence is TGTGCCAGCGCGGGGGTCAATGAGCAGTTCTTC. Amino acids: CASAGVNEQFF.

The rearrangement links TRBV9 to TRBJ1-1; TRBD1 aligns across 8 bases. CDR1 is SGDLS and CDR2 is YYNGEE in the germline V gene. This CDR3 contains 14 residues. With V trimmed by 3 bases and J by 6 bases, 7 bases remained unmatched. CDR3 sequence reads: CASSEMDRAAEAFF. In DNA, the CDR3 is TGTGCCAGCAGCGAAATGGACAGGGCCGCTGAAGCTTTCTTT.

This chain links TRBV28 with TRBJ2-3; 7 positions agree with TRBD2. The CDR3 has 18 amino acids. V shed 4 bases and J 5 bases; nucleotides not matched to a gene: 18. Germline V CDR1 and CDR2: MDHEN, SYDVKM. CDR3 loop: CASSSAPGLVRRGDTQYF. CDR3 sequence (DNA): TGTGCCAGCAGTTCCGCCCCCGGACTAGTCCGCCGCGGAGATACGCAGTATTTT.

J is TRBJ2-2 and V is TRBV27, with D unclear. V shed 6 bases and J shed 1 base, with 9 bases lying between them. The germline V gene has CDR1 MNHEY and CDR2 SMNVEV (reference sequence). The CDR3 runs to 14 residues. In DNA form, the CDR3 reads TGTGCCAGCAGCTCCGATTGGAACACCGGGGAGCTGTTTTTT. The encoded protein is CASSSDWNTGELFF.

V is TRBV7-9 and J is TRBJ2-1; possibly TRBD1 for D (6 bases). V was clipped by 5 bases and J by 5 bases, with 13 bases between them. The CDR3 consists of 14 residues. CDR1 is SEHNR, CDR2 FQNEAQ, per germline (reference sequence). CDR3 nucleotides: TGTGCCAGCAGCCACCGGGACACCGACAATGAGCAGTTCTTC. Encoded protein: CASSHRDTDNEQFF.

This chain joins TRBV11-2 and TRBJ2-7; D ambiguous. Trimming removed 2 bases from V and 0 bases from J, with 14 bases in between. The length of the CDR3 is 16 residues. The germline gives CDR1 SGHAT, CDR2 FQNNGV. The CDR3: CASSLTRASLSYEQYF. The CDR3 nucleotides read TGTGCCAGCAGCTTAACTCGGGCCAGTCTCTCCTACGAGCAGTACTTC. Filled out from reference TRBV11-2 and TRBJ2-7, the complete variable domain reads EAGVAQSPRYKIIEKRQSVAFWCNPISGHATLYWYQQILGQGPKLLIQFQNNGVVDDSQLPKDRFSAERLKGVDSTLKIQPAKLEDSAVYLCASSLTRASLSYEQYFGPGTRLTVT.

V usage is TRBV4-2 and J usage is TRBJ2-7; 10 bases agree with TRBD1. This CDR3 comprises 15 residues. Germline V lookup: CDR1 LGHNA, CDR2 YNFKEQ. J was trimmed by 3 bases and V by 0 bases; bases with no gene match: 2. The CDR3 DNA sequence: TGTGCCAGCAGCCAAGAGGGACAGGGGAACTACGAGCAGTACTTC. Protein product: CASSQEGQGNYEQYF.

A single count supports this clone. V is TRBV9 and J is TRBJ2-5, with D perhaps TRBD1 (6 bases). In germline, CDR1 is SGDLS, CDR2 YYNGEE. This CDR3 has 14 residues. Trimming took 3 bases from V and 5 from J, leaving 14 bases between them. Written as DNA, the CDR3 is TGTGCCAGCAGCGGATCAGGGGTTGAGGAGACCCAGTACTTC. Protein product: CASSGSGVEETQYF.

The DNA of the CDR3 is TGTGCCAGCAGCGCGGACTCCGGGTCCCAGCCCCAGCATTTT. It specifies CASSADSGSQPQHF. V usage is TRBV9 and J usage is TRBJ1-5; D gene uncertain. CDR3 length: 14 amino acids. The V end was cut by 3 bases, the J end by 7 bases, with 14 bases between. Germline V gene data show CDR1 as SGDLS and CDR2 as YYNGEE.

The CDR3, as DNA: TGTGCCAGCAGTGAAATTAAGGGGACCCAGTACTTC. Translating it yields CASSEIKGTQYF. The rearrangement links TRBV6-1 to TRBJ2-5; D unresolved. The CDR3 loop spans 12 amino acids. Trimming cost V 2 bases and J 7 bases, with 8 bases left between them. The V gene's germline CDR1 is MNHNS and CDR2 SASEGT.

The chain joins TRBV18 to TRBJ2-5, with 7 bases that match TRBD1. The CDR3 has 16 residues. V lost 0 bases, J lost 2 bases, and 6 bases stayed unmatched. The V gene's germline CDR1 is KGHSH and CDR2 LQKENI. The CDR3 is CASSPPKGTAQETQYF. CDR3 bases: TGTGCCAGCTCACCACCGAAGGGGACAGCGCAAGAGACCCAGTACTTC.

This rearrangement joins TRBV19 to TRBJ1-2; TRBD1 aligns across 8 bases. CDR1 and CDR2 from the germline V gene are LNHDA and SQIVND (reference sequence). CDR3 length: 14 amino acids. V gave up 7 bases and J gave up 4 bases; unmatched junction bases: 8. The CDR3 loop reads CASTGQGVIYGYTF. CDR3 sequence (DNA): TGTGCCAGTACTGGACAGGGAGTTATCTATGGCTACACCTTC.

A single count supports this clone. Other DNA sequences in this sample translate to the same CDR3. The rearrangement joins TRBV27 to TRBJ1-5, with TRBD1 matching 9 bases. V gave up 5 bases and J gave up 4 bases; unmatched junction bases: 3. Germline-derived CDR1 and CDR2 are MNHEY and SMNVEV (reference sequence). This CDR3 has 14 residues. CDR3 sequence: CASSVDRGNQPQHF. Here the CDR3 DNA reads TGTGCCAGCAGTGTGGACAGGGGTAATCAGCCCCAGCATTTT.

The CDR3, as DNA: TGTGCCAGCAGCCCTATTCCCGTGGACAGGGAGGGTGGCTACACCTTC. Its translation: CASSPIPVDREGGYTF. The J gene is TRBJ1-2, the V gene TRBV7-9, with TRBD1 matching over 8 bases. V trimming: 5 bases; J trimming: 7 bases; junction bases outside the gene matches: 15. This CDR3 is 16 amino acids long. The germline V gene encodes CDR1 SEHNR and CDR2 FQNEAQ (reference sequence).

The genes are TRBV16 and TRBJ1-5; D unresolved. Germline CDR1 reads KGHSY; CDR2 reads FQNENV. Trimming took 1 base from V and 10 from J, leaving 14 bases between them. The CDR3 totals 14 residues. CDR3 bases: TGTGCCAGCAGCCAATTGGGCGGCGGGCAACCCCAGCATTTT. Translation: CASSQLGGGQPQHF.